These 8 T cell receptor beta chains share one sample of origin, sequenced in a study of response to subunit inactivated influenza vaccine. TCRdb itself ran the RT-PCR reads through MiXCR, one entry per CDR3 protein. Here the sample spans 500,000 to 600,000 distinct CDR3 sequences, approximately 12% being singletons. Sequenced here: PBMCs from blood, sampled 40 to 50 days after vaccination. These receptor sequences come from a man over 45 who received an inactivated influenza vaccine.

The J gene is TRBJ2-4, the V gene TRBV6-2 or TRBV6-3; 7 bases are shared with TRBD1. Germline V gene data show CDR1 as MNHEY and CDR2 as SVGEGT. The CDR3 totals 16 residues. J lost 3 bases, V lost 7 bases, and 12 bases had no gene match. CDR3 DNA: TGTGCCAGCACCGACAGGGACCTAGCCTACAAAAACATTCAGTACTTC. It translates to CASTDRDLAYKNIQYF.

CDR3 sequence: CASSTNRATNEKLFF. CDR3 in DNA: TGTGCCAGCAGCACCAACAGGGCTACTAATGAAAAACTGTTTTTT. The chain carries TRBV4-2 and TRBJ1-4, with D perhaps matching TRBD1 (6 bases). Deletions cut 5 bases from V and 2 bases from J, with 12 bases between. The CDR3 covers 15 residues. Looked up from germline, CDR1 is LGHNA and CDR2 is YNFKEQ.

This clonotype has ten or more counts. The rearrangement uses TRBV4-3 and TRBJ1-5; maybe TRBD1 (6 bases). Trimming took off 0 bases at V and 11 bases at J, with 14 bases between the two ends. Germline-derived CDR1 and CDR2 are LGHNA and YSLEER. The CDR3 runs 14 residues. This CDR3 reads CASSQDVQGRAQHF. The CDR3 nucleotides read TGCGCCAGCAGCCAAGACGTACAGGGTCGCGCCCAGCATTTT.

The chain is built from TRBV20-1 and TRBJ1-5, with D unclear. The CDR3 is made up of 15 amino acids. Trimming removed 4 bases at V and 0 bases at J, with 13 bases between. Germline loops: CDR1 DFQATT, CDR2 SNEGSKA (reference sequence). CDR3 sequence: CSAKEHEYSNQPQHF. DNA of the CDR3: TGCAGTGCTAAAGAACACGAGTATAGCAATCAGCCCCAGCATTTT.

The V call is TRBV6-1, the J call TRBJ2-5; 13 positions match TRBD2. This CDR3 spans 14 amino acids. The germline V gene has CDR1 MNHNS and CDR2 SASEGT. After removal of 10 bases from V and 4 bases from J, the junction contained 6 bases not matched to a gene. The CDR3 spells CAIGTSGIPETQYF. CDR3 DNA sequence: TGTGCCATAGGGACTAGCGGGATTCCAGAGACCCAGTACTTC.

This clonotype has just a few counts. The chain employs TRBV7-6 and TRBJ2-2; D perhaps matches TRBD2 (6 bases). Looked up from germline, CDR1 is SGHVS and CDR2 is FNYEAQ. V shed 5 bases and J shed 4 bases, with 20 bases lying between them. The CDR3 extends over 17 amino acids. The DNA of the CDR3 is TGTGCCAGCAGCCTGGTCCGGACGGGAGAATTCACCGGGGAGCTGTTTTTT. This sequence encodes CASSLVRTGEFTGELFF.

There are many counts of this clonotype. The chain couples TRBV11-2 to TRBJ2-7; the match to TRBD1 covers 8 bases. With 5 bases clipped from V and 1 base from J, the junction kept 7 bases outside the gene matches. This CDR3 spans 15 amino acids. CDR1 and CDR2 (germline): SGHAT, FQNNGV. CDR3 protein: CASSPNRGYSYEQYF. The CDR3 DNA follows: TGTGCCAGCAGCCCGAACAGGGGGTATTCCTACGAGCAGTACTTC.

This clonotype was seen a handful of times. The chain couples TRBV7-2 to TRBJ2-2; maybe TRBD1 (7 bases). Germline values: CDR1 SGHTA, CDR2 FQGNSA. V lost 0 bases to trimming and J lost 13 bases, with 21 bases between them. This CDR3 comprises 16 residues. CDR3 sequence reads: CASSLARQGGRGVLFF. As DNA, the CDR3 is TGTGCCAGCAGCTTAGCCCGACAGGGAGGTCGTGGAGTGCTGTTTTTT.